This TCR beta chain comes out of a study of OX40 agonist ivuxolimab in advanced cancers. For the study at large: Every 2 weeks, patients got intravenous ivuxolimab at one of six dose levels (0.01-10 mg/kg). Partial responses, seen in three patients, involved one hepatocellular carcinoma and two cutaneous melanomas. Study findings and constraints: Among T cells, CD8+ cells averaged more expanded clones than CD4+ cells.

Concerning this clone: The antigen is unknown.

Some clones are missing from TCRdb's copy, which holds only in-frame ones; the method was immunoSEQ multiplex PCR. This sample has fewer than 40,000 clones, with around 83% found just once. This specimen was CD4+ or CD8+ T cells sorted from blood, taken in a trial of the OX40 agonist ivuxolimab. This TCR was sampled from an adult with an advanced solid tumor such as melanoma, head and neck, liver or kidney cancer.

CDR3 region: CASSWGLAGDEQFF. In nucleotides, the CDR3 is TGTGCCAGCAGCTGGGGACTAGCGGGAGATGAGCAGTTCTTC. This chain connects TRBV7-9 to TRBJ2-1; 14 bases match TRBD2. The trim removed 4 bases at V and 8 bases at J, leaving 1 base unmatched. Germline assignment: CDR1 SEHNR and CDR2 FQNEAQ (reference sequence). This CDR3 spans 14 amino acids.